The 30 T cell receptor beta chains listed next were all sequenced from one sample in a study of tumor and adjacent non-tumor tissue in lung cancer. TCRbeta libraries were built with three rounds of nested PCR, modified from ARM-PCR. MiXCR, applied by TCRdb to the multiplex PCR reads, yields one record per CDR3 protein. The sample has under 95,000 distinct CDR3 sequences, more than 80% seen once; the top ten hold 50% to 65%. This sample's RNA came from whole unsorted tissue. The normal lung tissue was taken more than 3 cm from the tumor edge. The specimen was distant non-tumor lung tissue. Receptors were obtained from a man aged 60 to 75 with non-small cell lung cancer.

In the case of this clonotype: The junction departs from the called germline gene at one end, perhaps through a read error. The V and J genes are TRBV11-2 and TRBJ2-7; 7 bases are shared with TRBD1. Germline-derived CDR1 and CDR2 are SGHAT and FQNNGV. There are 14 residues in the CDR3. For the CDR3, the DNA is TGTGCCATCAGCTTCGGGACAGTGCCCTACGAGCAGTACTTC. Translating gives CAISFGTVPYEQYF.

The chain uses TRBV20-1 and TRBJ1-1; D unclear. The CDR3 is 14 amino acids. The V gene's germline CDR1 is DFQATT and CDR2 SNEGSKA (reference sequence). V lost 1 base and J lost 6, with 15 bases in between. The CDR3 loop is CSARVLGNSPEAFF. CDR3 DNA: TGCAGTGCTAGAGTGTTGGGGAATAGCCCTGAAGCTTTCTTT.

The chain joins TRBV6-5 to TRBJ1-2, with D maybe TRBD1 (6 bases). Deletions cut 6 bases from V and 3 bases from J, with 11 bases between. Germline-derived CDR1 and CDR2 are MNHEY and SVGAGI. CDR3 length: 13 amino acids. The CDR3 coding sequence is TGTGCCAGCAGCCTACAGGGAGACTATGGCTACACCTTC. Translating gives CASSLQGDYGYTF.

The CDR3 region has the DNA TGCGCCAGCCGAAAGAGCTTCGGGACTAGCGGGGTCCAAGAGACCCAGTACTTC. Translated: CASRKSFGTSGVQETQYF. The rearrangement joins TRBV10-2 to TRBJ2-5, with 13 bases lining up with TRBD2. The V gene end was trimmed by 8 bases and the J gene end by 1 base; junction bases not matched to a gene: 13. Looked up from germline, CDR1 is WSHSY and CDR2 is SAAADI. This CDR3 spans 18 amino acids.

On this clonotype: One base away lies a much larger clone, so this may be a sequencing read error. J is TRBJ2-4 and V is TRBV5-6; D unclear. The CDR3 has 12 residues. Germline V gene data show CDR1 as SGHDT and CDR2 as YYEEEE. Trimming pared 4 bases from V and 11 bases from J, leaving 13 bases between. DNA for the CDR3: TGTGCCAGCAGCCCACTACAGAGTGTTCAGTACTTC. Translating gives CASSPLQSVQYF.

The chain uses TRBV5-6 and TRBJ2-7, with 8 bases identical to TRBD1. The CDR3 runs 15 residues. Germline lookup yields CDR1 SGHDT and CDR2 YYEEEE. Germline trimming cut 0 bases from V and 3 bases from J; bases unmatched to any gene: 5. The CDR3 loop is CASSLVGQGVYEQYF. The CDR3 DNA is TGTGCCAGCAGCTTGGTCGGACAGGGAGTCTACGAGCAGTACTTC.

A word on this clonotype: This may be a read error: a much more frequent sequence differs by one nucleotide. The chain links TRBV6-1 to TRBJ2-3; 7 nucleotides line up with TRBD2. This CDR3 contains 18 residues. The germline gives CDR1 MNHNS, CDR2 SASEGT. V was clipped by 2 bases and J by 4 bases; unmatched bases: 15. CDR3 nucleotides: TGTGCCAGCAGTGAACTCCCAACGTTGGCGGGAGTGGCAGATACGCAGTATTTT. It specifies CASSELPTLAGVADTQYF.

V is TRBV4-1 and J is TRBJ1-5, with D possibly matching TRBD1 (6 bases). CDR3 length: 14 residues. Germline-derived CDR1 and CDR2 are MGHRA and YSYEKL. The V gene lost 0 bases and the J gene lost 7 bases, with 10 bases spanning the gap. The CDR3 reads CASSQEGGGQPQHF. The CDR3 nucleotides read TGCGCCAGCAGCCAAGAAGGGGGTGGGCAGCCCCAGCATTTT.

As to this clonotype: One junction end does not reproduce the germline sequence, and a read error may be involved. The rearrangement links TRBV10-1 to TRBJ1-1; D remains unclear. The CDR3 spans 13 residues. Germline CDR1 and CDR2: WNHNN and SYGVQD (reference sequence). The CDR3 loop reads CASSVSMNTEAFF. The DNA of the CDR3 is TGCGCCAGTAGTGTGTCCATGAACACTGAAGCTTTCTTT.

On this clonotype: Mismatch with germline at one junction end may stem from a read error. V and J are TRBV11-3 and TRBJ2-1, with D tentatively TRBD2 (5 bases). The CDR3 contains 13 residues. Per germline, CDR1 SGHNT and CDR2 YENEEA. The CDR3 DNA follows: TGTGCCAACAGCCCCTCTAGAGGGAGATCGCGGGTCTTC. This translates into CANSPSRGRSRVF. Full variable domain (missing parts from reference TRBV11-3 and TRBJ2-1): EAGVVQSPRYKIIEKKQPVAFWCNPISGHNTLYWYLQNLGQGPELLIRYENEEAVDDSQLPKDRFSAERLKGVDSTLKIQPAELGDSAVYLCANSPSRGRSRVFGPGTRLTVL.

V is TRBV11-2 and J is TRBJ2-1; tentative D call: TRBD1 (7 bases). V was pared by 7 bases and J by 8 bases, with 21 bases between. The CDR3 runs to 15 residues. Germline V lookup: CDR1 SGHAT, CDR2 FQNNGV. CDR3 in DNA: TGTGCCAGCACCTCAACTAGCAGGGGGGTCCATGAGCAGTTCTTC. Protein sequence: CASTSTSRGVHEQFF.

Comments on this clonotype: No conserved phenylalanine or tryptophan ends this CDR3, so it is likely a read error. It is unclear where the CDR3 begins or ends on the DNA, so no DNA is shown, and the CDR3 is as TCRdb lists it. The chain links TRBV6-5 to TRBJ2-3; the D call of TRBD1 is as the table states it, not checked on the DNA. With termini counted, the CDR3 has 13 amino acids. Germline V lookup: CDR1 MNHEY, CDR2 SVGAGI. The CDR3 loop is CVSYAAGTGMIHS.

The V gene is TRBV19, the J gene TRBJ1-2; D is uncertain. Deletions cut 3 bases from V and 2 bases from J, with 16 bases between. The germline gives CDR1 LNHDA, CDR2 SQIVND (reference sequence). The CDR3 consists of 16 residues. The CDR3 is CASSIPGGETNYGYTF. CDR3 nucleotides: TGTGCCAGTAGTATTCCGGGTGGAGAGACAAACTATGGCTACACCTTC.

This rearrangement joins TRBV29-1 to TRBJ2-5, with D possibly TRBD1 on 5 matching bases. The CDR3 loop spans 14 amino acids. Germline lookup yields CDR1 SQVTM and CDR2 ANQGSEA. The CDR3 DNA sequence: TGCAACGTCGCCGGACAAAAACTTCAAGAGACCCAGTACTTC. This codes for CNVAGQKLQETQYF.

This clonotype has at least ten counts. A much larger clone differs from this one at a single base, so this may be a read error. The rearrangement links TRBV11-3 to TRBJ2-5; 8 bases align to TRBD1. The CDR3 consists of 14 residues. CDR1 and CDR2 (germline): SGHNT, YENEEA. CDR3 bases: TGTGCCAGCAGCAAAACGGACAGGGAAGAGGCCCAGTACTTC. Its translation is CASSKTDREEAQYF.

This clonotype came up many times. The chain employs TRBV20-1 and TRBJ2-2; 13 bases are a match to TRBD2. Germline-derived CDR1 and CDR2 are DFQATT and SNEGSKA (reference sequence). Trimming removed 5 bases from V and 2 bases from J; junction bases left unmatched: 5. CDR3 size: 16 residues. The CDR3 reads CSADGTSGANTGELFF. Written as DNA, the CDR3 is TGCAGTGCTGACGGGACTAGCGGGGCAAACACCGGGGAGCTGTTTTTT.

This clonotype was observed a few times. A read error may be the cause here, since a much bigger clone is one base away. V gene TRBV20-1 combines with J gene TRBJ2-1, with D tentatively TRBD1 or TRBD2 (5 bases each). CDR1 is DFQATT and CDR2 is SNEGSKA in the germline V gene (reference sequence). This CDR3 has 17 amino acids. V lost 0 bases and J lost 2, with 17 bases in between. The CDR3 nucleotides read TGCAGTGCTAGAGATAGTGGGACCAGGACGCCCTACAATGAGCAGTTCTTC. Translation gives CSARDSGTRTPYNEQFF.

A remark on this clonotype: The CDR3 carries no conserved terminal phenylalanine or tryptophan, so it likely arises from a read error. This chain connects TRBV9 to TRBJ2-7, with TRBD2 identical over 7 bases. The V gene end was trimmed by 4 bases and the J gene end by 6 bases; junction bases not matched to a gene: 16. CDR3 length: 16 amino acids. CDR1 and CDR2 (germline): SGDLS, YYNGEE. The CDR3 DNA follows: TGTGCCAGCAGCACAACCGCCCTAGCGGAGCTCTTCGAGCAGTACTTA. It encodes CASSTTALAELFEQYL.

For this clonotype: This could be a read error, since a much larger clone is one nucleotide away. The chain has TRBV7-9 and TRBJ2-7; D is undetermined. This CDR3 region has 14 residues. V was shortened by 6 bases and J by 6 bases, with 18 bases between the two germline ends. Looked up from germline, CDR1 is SEHNR and CDR2 is FQNEAQ (reference sequence). CDR3 loop: CASSRPSNGGEQYF. Written as DNA, the CDR3 is TGTGCCAGCAGTCGTCCCAGTAACGGTGGCGAGCAGTACTTC.

About this clonotype itself: A read error may explain this, as a much larger clone is one base away. V is TRBV4-2 and J is TRBJ2-2, with a tentative D call TRBD2 (6 bases). The CDR3 runs 16 residues. CDR1 is LGHNA and CDR2 is YNFKEQ in the germline V gene. The CDR3 region has the DNA TGTGCCAGCAGCCAAGCGAGGGACTCCTACACCAGGGAGCTGTTTTTT. It encodes CASSQARDSYTRELFF.

On this clonotype: Lacking the conserved final phenylalanine or tryptophan, this CDR3 likely reflects a read error. The gene calls are TRBV20-1 and TRBJ1-1, with a possible D match to TRBD1 (6 bases). Germline CDR1 is DFQATT and CDR2 is SNEGSKA (reference sequence). The CDR3 length is 14 residues. The CDR3 DNA reads as TGCAGTGATAGAGGCGGGGGGGCAGTCACTGAAGCTTTCATT. Protein product: CSDRGGGAVTEAFI.

The V and J genes are TRBV11-3 and TRBJ2-1; 12 nucleotides match TRBD2. Trimming removed 10 bases from V and 6 bases from J; junction bases left unmatched: 16. Germline loops: CDR1 SGHNT, CDR2 YENEEA. The CDR3 sequence is 17 residues long. The DNA for the CDR3 is TGTGCCAACAACTTAGATCGACTAGCGGGAGTAGGCAATGAGCAGTTCTTC. Encoded protein: CANNLDRLAGVGNEQFF. The variable domain in full, completed from reference TRBV11-3 and TRBJ2-1, reads EAGVVQSPRYKIIEKKQPVAFWCNPISGHNTLYWYLQNLGQGPELLIRYENEEAVDDSQLPKDRFSAERLKGVDSTLKIQPAELGDSAVYLCANNLDRLAGVGNEQFFGPGTRLTVL.

Note on this clonotype: A much larger clone sits a single nucleotide away, making a read error possible. The V gene is TRBV5-1, the J gene TRBJ2-2; TRBD1 or TRBD2 may be the D gene (6 bases each). The germline gives CDR1 SGHRS, CDR2 YFSETQ. With 7 bases removed from V and 4 bases from J, the gap between germline ends came to 17 bases. The CDR3 is 15 residues long. Here the CDR3 reads CASGGSDGSTGELFF. CDR3 in DNA: TGCGCCAGCGGGGGCAGTGACGGGAGCACCGGGGAGCTGTTTTTT. Variable domain in full (rest from reference TRBV5-1 and TRBJ2-2): KAGVTQTPRYLIKTRGQQVTLSCSPISGHRSVSWYQQTPGQGLQFLFEYFSETQRNKGNFPGRFSGRQFSNSRSEMNVSTLELGDSALYLCASGGSDGSTGELFFGEGSRLTVL.

The chain combines TRBV11-3 with TRBJ2-2; 9 nucleotides match TRBD1. The CDR3 has 15 residues. Per germline, CDR1 SGHNT and CDR2 YENEEA. The V gene end was trimmed by 4 bases and the J gene end by 7 bases; junction bases not matched to a gene: 7. CDR3 protein: CASSSYGTGHGELFF. The CDR3 DNA reads TGTGCCAGCAGCTCTTACGGGACAGGGCACGGGGAGCTGTTTTTT.

On this clonotype itself: At one boundary the junction diverges from the germline segment, which might be a read error. This chain links TRBV20-1 with TRBJ2-4, with D possibly being TRBD2 (7 bases). CDR1 and CDR2 from the germline V gene are DFQATT and SNEGSKA (reference sequence). CDR3 size: 15 residues. The CDR3 nucleotides read TGCACTGCTAGTAAACAAGGGGGGGGACCGGACATTCAGTACTTC. It is translated as CTASKQGGGPDIQYF.

Worth noting for this clonotype: At one end the junction does not follow the germline gene, possibly because of a read error. The chain combines TRBV5-1 with TRBJ1-6; possibly TRBD1 for D (5 bases). This CDR3 is 13 amino acids long. Germline V CDR1 and CDR2: SGHRS, YFSETQ. CDR3 sequence: CASSPKSGFTLHF. DNA for the CDR3: TGCGCCAGCAGCCCGAAGTCAGGGTTCACCCTCCACTTC.

Concerning this clonotype itself: At one end the junction does not follow the germline gene, possibly because of a read error. The chain uses TRBV6-2 or TRBV6-3 and TRBJ2-3; TRBD2 matches at 7 bases. The CDR3 loop spans 16 amino acids. Germline V CDR1 and CDR2: MNHEY, SVGEGT. The CDR3 spells CASSQGLVRGTDMQYF. The CDR3, as DNA: TGTGCCAGCAGTCAAGGACTAGTGAGAGGTACAGATATGCAGTATTTT.

A remark on this clonotype: Compared with germline, one end of the junction differs, possibly owing to a read error. The rearrangement links TRBV4-1 to TRBJ2-3; TRBD2 agrees at 10 bases. The CDR3 loop spans 15 amino acids. The germline CDR1 and CDR2 sequences are MGHRA and YSYEKL. This CDR3 reads CTINHQLAGTDTQYF. The CDR3 DNA reads TGTACCATCAACCATCAACTAGCGGGGACAGATACGCAGTATTTT.

This clonotype is a singleton in its sample. The rearrangement links TRBV7-8 to TRBJ1-2; D is unclear. The CDR3 spans 12 residues. Germline V lookup: CDR1 SGHVS, CDR2 FQNEAQ. Trimming stripped 5 bases from V and 7 bases from J, with 11 bases between. The DNA for the CDR3 is TGTGCCAGCAGCCTAAAATGGTCTGGCTACACCTTC. Amino acids: CASSLKWSGYTF.

By sample fraction, this clonotype is medium-sized. This chain uses TRBV6-5 with TRBJ2-6; 11 bases align to TRBD1. This CDR3 region has 17 residues. CDR1 MNHEY and CDR2 SVGAGI come from the germline V gene. With 4 bases clipped from V and 0 bases from J, the junction kept 2 bases outside the gene matches. CDR3 region: CASSFGTGGSGANVLTF. The CDR3 DNA is TGTGCCAGCAGTTTCGGGACAGGGGGCTCTGGGGCCAACGTCCTGACTTTC.